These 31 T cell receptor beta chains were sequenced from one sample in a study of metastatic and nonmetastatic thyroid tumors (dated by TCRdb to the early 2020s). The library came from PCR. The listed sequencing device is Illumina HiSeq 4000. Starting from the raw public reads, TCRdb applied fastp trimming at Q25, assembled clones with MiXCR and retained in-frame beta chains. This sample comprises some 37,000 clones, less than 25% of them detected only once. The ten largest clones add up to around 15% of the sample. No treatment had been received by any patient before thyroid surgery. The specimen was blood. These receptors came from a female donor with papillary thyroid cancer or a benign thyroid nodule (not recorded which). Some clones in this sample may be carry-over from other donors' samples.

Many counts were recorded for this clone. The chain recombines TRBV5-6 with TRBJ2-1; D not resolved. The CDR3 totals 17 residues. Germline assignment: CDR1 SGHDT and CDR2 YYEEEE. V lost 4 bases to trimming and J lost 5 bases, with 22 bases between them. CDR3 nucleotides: TGTGCCAGCAGCGCACCGGCAAAATCTGCATGGAACAATGAGCAGTTCTTC. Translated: CASSAPAKSAWNNEQFF.

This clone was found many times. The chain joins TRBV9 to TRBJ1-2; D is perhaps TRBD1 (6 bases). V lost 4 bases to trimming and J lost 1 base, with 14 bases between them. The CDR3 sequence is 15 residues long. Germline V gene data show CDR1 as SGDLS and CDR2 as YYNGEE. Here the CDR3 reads CASSNLDRFNYGYTF. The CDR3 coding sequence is TGTGCCAGCAGCAACCTAGACAGGTTTAACTATGGCTACACCTTC.

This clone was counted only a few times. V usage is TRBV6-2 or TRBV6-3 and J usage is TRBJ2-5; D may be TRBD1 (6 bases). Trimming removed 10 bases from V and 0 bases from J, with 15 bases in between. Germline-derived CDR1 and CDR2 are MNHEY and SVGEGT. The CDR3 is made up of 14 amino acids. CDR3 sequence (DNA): TGTGCCACCGATCTGGACAGCAACCAAGAGACCCAGTACTTC. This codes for CATDLDSNQETQYF.

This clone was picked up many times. The DNA for the CDR3 is TGTGCCAGCAGCTTCAACACCGGGGAGCTGTTTTTT. Protein sequence: CASSFNTGELFF. J is TRBJ2-2 and V is TRBV7-2; the D is unclear. Looked up from germline, CDR1 is SGHTA and CDR2 is FQGNSA. CDR3 length: 12 amino acids. Trimming removed 3 bases at V and 2 bases at J, with 1 base between. Filled out from reference TRBV7-2 and TRBJ2-2, the complete variable domain reads GAGVSQSPSNKVTEKGKDVELRCDPISGHTALYWYRQSLGQGLEFLIYFQGNSAPDKSGLPSDRFSAERTGGSVSTLTIQRTQQEDSAVYLCASSFNTGELFFGEGSRLTVL.

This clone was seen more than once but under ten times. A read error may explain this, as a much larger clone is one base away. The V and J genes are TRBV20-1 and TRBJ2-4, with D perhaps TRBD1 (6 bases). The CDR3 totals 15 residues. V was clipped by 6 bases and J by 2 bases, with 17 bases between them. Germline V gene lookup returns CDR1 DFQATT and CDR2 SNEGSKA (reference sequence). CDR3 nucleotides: TGCAGTGCGACCGAAGCAGGGGTATCCAAAAACATTCAGTACTTC. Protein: CSATEAGVSKNIQYF.

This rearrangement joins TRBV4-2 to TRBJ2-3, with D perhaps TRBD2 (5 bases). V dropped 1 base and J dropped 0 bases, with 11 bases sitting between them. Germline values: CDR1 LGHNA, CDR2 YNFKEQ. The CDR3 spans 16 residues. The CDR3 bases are TGTGCCAGCAGCCAAGGAGCGGATCTTAGCACAGATACGCAGTATTTT. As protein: CASSQGADLSTDTQYF.

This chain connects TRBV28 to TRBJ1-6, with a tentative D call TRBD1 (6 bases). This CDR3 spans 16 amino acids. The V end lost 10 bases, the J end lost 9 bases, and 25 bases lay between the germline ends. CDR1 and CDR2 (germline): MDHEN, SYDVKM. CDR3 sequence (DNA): TGTGCCACCGAGGGGGGGGGGGCGCACAGGGTTTCACCCCTCCACTTT. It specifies CATEGGGAHRVSPLHF.

The DNA of the CDR3 is TGTGCCAGCAGCGCCGGGGGAGGGGGCACCGGGGAGCTGTTTTTT. This codes for CASSAGGGGTGELFF. The chain couples TRBV7-2 to TRBJ2-2, with D perhaps matching TRBD2 (7 bases). V was shortened by 5 bases and J by 4 bases, with 14 bases between the two germline ends. CDR1 is SGHTA, CDR2 FQGNSA, per germline. CDR3 length: 15 amino acids.

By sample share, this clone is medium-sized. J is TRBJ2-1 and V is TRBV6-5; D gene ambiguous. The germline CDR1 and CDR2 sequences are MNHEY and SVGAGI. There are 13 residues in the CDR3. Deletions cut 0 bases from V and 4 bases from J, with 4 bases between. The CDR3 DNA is TGTGCCAGCAGTTACTCCAGTTACAATGAGCAGTTCTTC. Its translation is CASSYSSYNEQFF.

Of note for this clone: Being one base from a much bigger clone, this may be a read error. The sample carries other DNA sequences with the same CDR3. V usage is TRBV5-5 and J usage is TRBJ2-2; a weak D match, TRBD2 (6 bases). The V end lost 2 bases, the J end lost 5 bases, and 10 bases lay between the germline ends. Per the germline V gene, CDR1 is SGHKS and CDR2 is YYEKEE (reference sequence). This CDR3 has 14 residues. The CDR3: CASSFWEVTGELFF. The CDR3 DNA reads TGTGCCAGCAGCTTTTGGGAGGTAACCGGGGAGCTGTTTTTT.

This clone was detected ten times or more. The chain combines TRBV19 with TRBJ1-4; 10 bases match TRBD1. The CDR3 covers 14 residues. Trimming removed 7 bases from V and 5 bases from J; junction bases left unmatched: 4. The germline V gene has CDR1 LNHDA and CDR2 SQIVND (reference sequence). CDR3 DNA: TGTGCCAGTACCTTGACAGGGGGCAATGAAAAACTGTTTTTT. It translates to CASTLTGGNEKLFF.

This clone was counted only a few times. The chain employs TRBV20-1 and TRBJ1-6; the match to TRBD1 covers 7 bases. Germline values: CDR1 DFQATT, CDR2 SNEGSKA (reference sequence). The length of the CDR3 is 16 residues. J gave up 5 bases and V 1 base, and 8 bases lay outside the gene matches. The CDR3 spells CSARAPMTGHNSPLHF. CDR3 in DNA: TGCAGTGCTAGAGCTCCCATGACAGGGCATAATTCACCCCTCCACTTT.

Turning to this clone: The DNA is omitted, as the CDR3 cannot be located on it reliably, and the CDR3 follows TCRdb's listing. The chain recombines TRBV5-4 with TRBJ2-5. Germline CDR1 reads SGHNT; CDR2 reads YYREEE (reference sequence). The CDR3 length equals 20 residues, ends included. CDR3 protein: CASSFYICSAVRDTKETQYF.

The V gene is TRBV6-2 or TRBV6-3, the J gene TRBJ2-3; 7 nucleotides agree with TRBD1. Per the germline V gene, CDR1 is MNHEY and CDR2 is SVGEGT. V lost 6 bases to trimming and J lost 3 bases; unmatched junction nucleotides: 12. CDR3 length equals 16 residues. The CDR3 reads CASSKSTGSITDTQYF. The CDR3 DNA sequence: TGTGCCAGCAGCAAGTCGACAGGGAGTATAACAGATACGCAGTATTTT.

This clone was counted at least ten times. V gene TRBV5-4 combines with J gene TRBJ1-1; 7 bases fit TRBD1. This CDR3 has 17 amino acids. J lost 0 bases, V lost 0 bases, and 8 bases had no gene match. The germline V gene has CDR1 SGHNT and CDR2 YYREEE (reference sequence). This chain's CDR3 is CASSLDGIQGVNTEAFF. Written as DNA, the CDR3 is TGTGCCAGCAGCTTGGATGGGATTCAGGGGGTGAACACTGAAGCTTTCTTT.

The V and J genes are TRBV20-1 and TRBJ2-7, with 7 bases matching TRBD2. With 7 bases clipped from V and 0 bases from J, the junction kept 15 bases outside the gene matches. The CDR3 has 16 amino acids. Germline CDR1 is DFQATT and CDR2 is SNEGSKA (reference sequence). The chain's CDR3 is CSDQPRLAGSSYEQYF. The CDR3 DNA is TGCAGTGACCAACCCAGACTAGCAGGCTCCTCCTACGAGCAGTACTTC.

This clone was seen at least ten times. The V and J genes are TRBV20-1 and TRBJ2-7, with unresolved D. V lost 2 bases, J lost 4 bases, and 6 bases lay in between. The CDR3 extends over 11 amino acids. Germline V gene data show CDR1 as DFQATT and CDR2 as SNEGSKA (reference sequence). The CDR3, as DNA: TGCAGTGCTAGAAGGCAGTACGAGCAGTACTTC. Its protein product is CSARRQYEQYF.

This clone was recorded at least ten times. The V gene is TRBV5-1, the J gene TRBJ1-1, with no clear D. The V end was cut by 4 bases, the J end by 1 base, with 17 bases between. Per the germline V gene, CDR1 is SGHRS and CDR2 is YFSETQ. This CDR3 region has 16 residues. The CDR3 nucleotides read TGCGCCAGCAGCCCCACCAGAAAGGGATGGAACACTGAAGCTTTCTTT. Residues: CASSPTRKGWNTEAFF.

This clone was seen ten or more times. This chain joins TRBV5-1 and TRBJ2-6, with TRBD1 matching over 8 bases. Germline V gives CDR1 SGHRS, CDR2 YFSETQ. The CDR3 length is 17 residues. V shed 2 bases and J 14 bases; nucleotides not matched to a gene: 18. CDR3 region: CASSFSLRTGPIEFLTF. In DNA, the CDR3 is TGCGCCAGCAGCTTTTCGCTCCGGACAGGGCCGATTGAGTTCCTGACTTTC. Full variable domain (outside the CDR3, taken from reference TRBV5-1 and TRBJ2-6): KAGVTQTPRYLIKTRGQQVTLSCSPISGHRSVSWYQQTPGQGLQFLFEYFSETQRNKGNFPGRFSGRQFSNSRSEMNVSTLELGDSALYLCASSFSLRTGPIEFLTFGAGSRLTVL.

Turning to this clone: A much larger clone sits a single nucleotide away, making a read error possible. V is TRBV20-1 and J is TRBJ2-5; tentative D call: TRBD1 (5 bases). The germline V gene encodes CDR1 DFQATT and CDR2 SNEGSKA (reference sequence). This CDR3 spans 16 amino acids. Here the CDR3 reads CSARDLGVSGQETQHF. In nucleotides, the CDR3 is TGCAGTGCTAGAGATCTGGGTGTAAGTGGACAAGAGACCCAGCACTTC.

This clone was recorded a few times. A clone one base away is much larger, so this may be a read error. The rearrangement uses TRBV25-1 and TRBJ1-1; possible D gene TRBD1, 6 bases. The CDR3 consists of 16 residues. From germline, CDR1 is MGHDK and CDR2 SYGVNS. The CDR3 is CTSSDIGGVAGDKAFF. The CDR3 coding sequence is TGTACCAGCAGTGATATTGGAGGGGTCGCAGGGGATAAAGCTTTCTTT.

As DNA, the CDR3 is TGTGCCAGCAGTACCCCGGGACTAGCGGACAATGAGCAGTTCTTC. Translating gives CASSTPGLADNEQFF. This rearrangement joins TRBV2 to TRBJ2-1; 11 bases align to TRBD2. The V and J ends lost 5 bases and 5 bases, in that order; junction bases with no gene match: 5. The germline CDR1 and CDR2 sequences are SNHLY and FYNNEI. The CDR3 contains 15 residues.

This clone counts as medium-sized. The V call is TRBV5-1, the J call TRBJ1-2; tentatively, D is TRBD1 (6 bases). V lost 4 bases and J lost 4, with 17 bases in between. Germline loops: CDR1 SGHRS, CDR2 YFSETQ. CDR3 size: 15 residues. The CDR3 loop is CASSDGGGGSYGYTF. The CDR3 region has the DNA TGCGCCAGCAGCGACGGGGGCGGGGGCAGCTATGGCTACACCTTC.

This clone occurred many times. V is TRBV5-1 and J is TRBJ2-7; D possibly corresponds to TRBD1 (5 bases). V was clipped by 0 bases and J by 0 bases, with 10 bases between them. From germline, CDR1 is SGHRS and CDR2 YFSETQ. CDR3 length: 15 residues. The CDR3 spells CASSLGQGSSYEQYF. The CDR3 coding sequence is TGCGCCAGCAGCTTGGGCCAGGGCAGCTCCTACGAGCAGTACTTC.

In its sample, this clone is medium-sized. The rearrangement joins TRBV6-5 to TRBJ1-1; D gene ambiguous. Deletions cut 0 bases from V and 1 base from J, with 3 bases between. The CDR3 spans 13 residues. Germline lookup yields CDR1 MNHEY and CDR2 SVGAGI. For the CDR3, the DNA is TGTGCCAGCAGTTACTCAGAGAACACTGAAGCTTTCTTT. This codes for CASSYSENTEAFF.

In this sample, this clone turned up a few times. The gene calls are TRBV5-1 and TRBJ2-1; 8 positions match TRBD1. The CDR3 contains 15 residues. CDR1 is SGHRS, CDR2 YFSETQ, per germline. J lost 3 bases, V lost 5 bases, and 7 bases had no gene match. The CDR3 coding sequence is TGCGCCAGCAGTTCGACAGGGGAGGACTACAATGAGCAGTTCTTC. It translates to CASSSTGEDYNEQFF.

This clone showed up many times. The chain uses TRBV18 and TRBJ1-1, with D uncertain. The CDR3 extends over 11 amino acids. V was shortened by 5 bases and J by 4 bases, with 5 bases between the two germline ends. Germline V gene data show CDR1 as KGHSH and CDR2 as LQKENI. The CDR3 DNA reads TGTGCCAGCTCAGGGATCACTGAAGCTTTCTTT. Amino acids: CASSGITEAFF.

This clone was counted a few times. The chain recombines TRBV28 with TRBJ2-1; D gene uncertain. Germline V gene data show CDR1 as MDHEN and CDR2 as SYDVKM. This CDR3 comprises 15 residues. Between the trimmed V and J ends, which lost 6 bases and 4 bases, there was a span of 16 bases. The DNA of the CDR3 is TGTGCCAGCAGCCCTCGGGTGTGTAGATACAATGAGCAGTTCTTC. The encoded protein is CASSPRVCRYNEQFF. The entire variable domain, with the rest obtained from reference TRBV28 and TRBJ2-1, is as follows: DVKVTQSSRYLVKRTGEKVFLECVQDMDHENMFWYRQDPGLGLRLIYFSYDVKMKEKGDIPEGYSVSREKKERFSLILESASTNQTSMYLCASSPRVCRYNEQFFGPGTRLTVL.

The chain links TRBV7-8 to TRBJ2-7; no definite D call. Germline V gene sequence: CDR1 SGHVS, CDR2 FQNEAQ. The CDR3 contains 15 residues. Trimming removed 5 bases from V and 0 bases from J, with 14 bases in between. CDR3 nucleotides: TGTGCCAGCAGCCTCACTGGGTATAGCTCCTACGAGCAGTACTTC. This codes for CASSLTGYSSYEQYF.

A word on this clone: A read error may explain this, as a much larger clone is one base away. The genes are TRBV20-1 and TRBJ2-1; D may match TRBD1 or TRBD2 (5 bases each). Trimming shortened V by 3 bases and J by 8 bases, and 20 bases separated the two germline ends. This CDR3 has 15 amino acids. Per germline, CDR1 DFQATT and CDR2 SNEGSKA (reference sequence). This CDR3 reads CSASSVWRSGHEQFF. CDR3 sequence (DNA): TGCAGTGCTAGCTCGGTTTGGCGGTCGGGGCATGAGCAGTTCTTC.

Here the CDR3 DNA reads TGTGCCAGCAGCAGGACAGTACGGGACTACAATGAGCAGTTCTTC. Translating it yields CASSRTVRDYNEQFF. The rearrangement joins TRBV9 to TRBJ2-1, with D possibly TRBD1 on 6 matching bases. Germline lookup yields CDR1 SGDLS and CDR2 YYNGEE. The CDR3 is 15 residues long. Trimming stripped 4 bases from V and 3 bases from J, with 14 bases between.